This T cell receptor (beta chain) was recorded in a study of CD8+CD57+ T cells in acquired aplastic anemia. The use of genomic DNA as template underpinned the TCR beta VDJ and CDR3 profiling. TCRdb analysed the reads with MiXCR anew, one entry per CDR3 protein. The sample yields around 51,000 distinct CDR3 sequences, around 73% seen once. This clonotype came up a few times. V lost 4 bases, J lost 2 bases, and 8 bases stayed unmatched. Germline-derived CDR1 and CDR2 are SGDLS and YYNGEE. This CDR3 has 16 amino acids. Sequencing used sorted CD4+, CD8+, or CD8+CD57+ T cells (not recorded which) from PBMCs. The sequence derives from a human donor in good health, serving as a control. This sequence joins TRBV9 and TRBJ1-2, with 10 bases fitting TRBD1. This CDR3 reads CASSIAGTGENYGYTF. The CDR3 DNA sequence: TGTGCCAGCAGCATTGCAGGGACAGGGGAAAACTATGGCTACACCTTC.